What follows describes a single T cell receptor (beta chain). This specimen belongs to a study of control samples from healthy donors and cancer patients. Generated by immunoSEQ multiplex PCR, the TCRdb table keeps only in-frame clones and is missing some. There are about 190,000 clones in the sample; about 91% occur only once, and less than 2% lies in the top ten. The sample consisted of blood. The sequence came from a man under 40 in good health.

The CDR3, as DNA: TGTGCCAGCTCACCATCACAACAGGGGACGAACACCGGGGAGCTGTTTTTT. It is translated as CASSPSQQGTNTGELFF. The chain uses TRBV18 and TRBJ2-2; TRBD1 matches at 7 bases. Germline V gene data show CDR1 as KGHSH and CDR2 as LQKENI. V was clipped by 2 bases and J by 0 bases; unmatched bases: 6. This CDR3 is built from 17 residues.